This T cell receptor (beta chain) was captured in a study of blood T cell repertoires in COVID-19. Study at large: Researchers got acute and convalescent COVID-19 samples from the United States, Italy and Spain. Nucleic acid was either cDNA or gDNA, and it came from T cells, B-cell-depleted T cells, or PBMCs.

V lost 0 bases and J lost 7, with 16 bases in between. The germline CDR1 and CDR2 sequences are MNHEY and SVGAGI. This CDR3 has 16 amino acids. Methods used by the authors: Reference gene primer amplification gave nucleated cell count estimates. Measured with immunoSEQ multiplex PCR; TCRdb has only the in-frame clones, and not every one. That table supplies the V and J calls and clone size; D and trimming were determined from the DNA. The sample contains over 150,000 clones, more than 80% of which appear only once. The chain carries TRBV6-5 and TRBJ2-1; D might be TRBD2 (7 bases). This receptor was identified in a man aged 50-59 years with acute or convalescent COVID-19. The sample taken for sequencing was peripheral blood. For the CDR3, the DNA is TGTGCCAGCAGTTACTCGGTGCGGGAGAGGGGGAATGAGCAGTTCTTC. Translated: CASSYSVRERGNEQFF.